The clone carrying this TCR beta chain was recorded a few times. Its specificity is not known. The sample is drawn from a study of cytomegalovirus exposure and HLA in healthy donors. Broader study findings: TCR beta chains associated with HLA were, in a later analysis, more clonally expanded than equally common others. Some V segments could not be told apart, so they were left out, TRBV6-2 and TRBV6-3 among them. With later analysis, a missense DCLRE1C variant became linked to TCR beta V- and J-gene trimming. In a later analysis, several top co-occurrence clusters appeared linked to parvovirus B19, influenza, CMV and Epstein-Barr virus.

This PCR relied on a set of 60 Vbeta primers and 13 Jbeta primers. Generated by immunoSEQ multiplex PCR, the TCRdb table keeps only in-frame clones and is missing some. The repertoire has under 150,000 clones, around 78% of them found once; the top ten carry less than 7.5%. V was clipped by 4 bases and J by 4 bases, with 13 bases between them. The CDR3 extends over 14 amino acids. Germline V lookup: CDR1 MGHDK, CDR2 SYGVNS. The sample was PBMCs. The clonotype was recovered from a middle-aged woman in good health and CMV-seropositive. The chain carries TRBV25-1 and TRBJ1-1; D gene unclear. The CDR3 sequence is CASSAGSLGTEAFF. The CDR3 DNA follows: TGTGCCAGCAGTGCCGGGAGCCTTGGCACTGAAGCTTTCTTT.